The rows below give T cell receptor beta chains drawn from one sample of a study of Graves' ophthalmopathy and Graves' hyperthyroidism. In TCRdb, the multiplex PCR reads were re-called with MiXCR into one record per CDR3 protein. The data contain 200,000 to 250,000 distinct CDR3 sequences, 20% to 25% of them singletons. Sequencing was done on a sample of peripheral blood. The source is a woman aged 45-60 years with Graves' ophthalmopathy. The CDR3 runs from the conserved cysteine through the conserved F or W. The order of the fields is clone size, D gene, V gene, J gene, CDR3 length, CDR3 DNA, CDR3 protein. D genes are given only for firm matches. For some rows the clone size is stated as once, few or many, or as a class when expanded; others skip it.

many	NA	TRBV20-1	TRBJ1-5	13	TGCAGTGCTAGAGTTACCGATCAGGAGGCCCAGCATTTT	CSARVTDQEAQHF
many	NA	TRBV20-1	TRBJ1-2	13	TGCAGTGCCAAAACTGTGGTCCCCTATGGCTACACCTTC	CSAKTVVPYGYTF
many	NA	TRBV7-9	TRBJ1-6	16	TGTGCCAGCAGCTCCTCCCTGGGCGGAAATAATTCACCCCTCCACTTT	CASSSSLGGNNSPLHF
many	TRBD1	TRBV18	TRBJ2-5	16	TGTGCCAGCTCACATCCGGGACAGGGTACGGGTGAGACCCAGTACTTC	CASSHPGQGTGETQYF
NA	NA	TRBV20-1	TRBJ2-5	12	TGCAGAGGGGCGGGTTCGGGAGAGACTCAGTACTTC	CRGAGSGETQYF
many	NA	TRBV6-1	TRBJ2-5	12	TGTGCCAGCAGACAGGGAAGCGGGACCCAGTACTTC	CASRQGSGTQYF
many	TRBD2	TRBV2	TRBJ2-7	14	TGTGCCAGCAAGGGGGTAGCGGGAAACTACGAGCAGTACTTC	CASKGVAGNYEQYF
many	TRBD1	TRBV19	TRBJ1-5	12	TGTGCCAGTCGACAGGGAGCTCAGCCCCAGCATTTT	CASRQGAQPQHF
many	NA	TRBV6-5	TRBJ1-5	15	TGTGCCAGCAGTCGGACAGTCAATAGCAATCAGCCCCAGCATTTT	CASSRTVNSNQPQHF
many	TRBD2	TRBV6-1	TRBJ2-7	14	TGTGCCAGCACCGAGGGACTAGGGATCTACGAGCAGTACTTC	CASTEGLGIYEQYF
NA	NA	TRBV20-1	TRBJ2-7	14	TGCAGTGCCGGAGAAATCCTATGGTACTACGAGCAGTACTTC	CSAGEILWYYEQYF
many	NA	TRBV19	TRBJ2-2	18	TGTGCCAGTAGTATAGATCGGGGGGGGACAGTTTCGTCCGGGGAGCTGTTTTTT	CASSIDRGGTVSSGELFF
many	NA	TRBV2	TRBJ1-2	12	TGTGCCAGCAGTGAAAACCCCTATGGCTACACCTTC	CASSENPYGYTF
many	TRBD1	TRBV24-1	TRBJ2-3	18	TGTGCCACCAGTGATTTCGCGAACGACAGGGAAGACACAGATACGCAGTATTTT	CATSDFANDREDTDTQYF
NA	TRBD1	TRBV13	TRBJ2-7	15	TGTGCCACCAGCTTACTCGGACAGGGGGCCTACGAGCAGTACTTC	CATSLLGQGAYEQYF
many	NA	TRBV12-3/TRBV12-4	TRBJ1-2	14	TGTGCCAGCGGGTCCGGGGTGACTAACTATGGCTACACCTTC	CASGSGVTNYGYTF
NA	TRBD1	TRBV19	TRBJ2-2	18	TGTGCCAGTAGTATACTATTACCGGGACAGGGAGACACCGGGGAGCTGTTTTTT	CASSILLPGQGDTGELFF
many	NA	TRBV12-3/TRBV12-4	TRBJ2-7	13	TGTGCCAGCAGGAAGGGGACTGCGTACGAGCAGTACTTC	CASRKGTAYEQYF
few	TRBD2	TRBV30	TRBJ2-2	16	TGTGCCTGGAGATTCGCCGGGACTAGCATTACCGGGGAGCTGTTTTTT	CAWRFAGTSITGELFF
many	TRBD1	TRBV11-2	TRBJ2-7	14	TGTGCCAGCAGCTTTTGGACAGGGGACTACGAGCAGTACTTC	CASSFWTGDYEQYF
NA	NA	TRBV27	TRBJ2-4	14	TGTGCCAGCAGTTTACGGGGTGACAAAAACATTCAGTACTTC	CASSLRGDKNIQYF
many	NA	TRBV5-1	TRBJ2-7	15	TGCGCCAGCAGCCAACCGGGACGTGGCGACTACGAGCAGTACTTC	CASSQPGRGDYEQYF
NA	TRBD2	TRBV6-5	TRBJ2-1	18	TGTGCCAGCAGTTACACACCGTTAATAGCGGGAGGGCCCAATGAGCAGTTCTTC	CASSYTPLIAGGPNEQFF
many	TRBD1	TRBV7-8	TRBJ1-6	15	TGTGCCAGCAGCTTAGAACAGGGGAGAAATTCACCCCTCCACTTT	CASSLEQGRNSPLHF
NA	NA	TRBV27	TRBJ2-5	16	TGTGCCAGCAGTTCCCGGGGAGGATCCGGTCCCGAGACCCAGTACTTC	CASSSRGGSGPETQYF
NA	NA	TRBV6-1	TRBJ1-1	13	TGTGCCAGCAGCGGGAGAGTGGACACTGAAGCTTTCTTT	CASSGRVDTEAFF
many	NA	TRBV5-6	TRBJ2-7	14	TGTGCCAGCAGCTTGGACGCGCAAACCTACGAGCAGTACTTC	CASSLDAQTYEQYF
many	TRBD1	TRBV24-1	TRBJ1-2	15	TGTGCCACCAGTGATCCGGGACAGGGGGACTATGGCTACACCTTC	CATSDPGQGDYGYTF
many	TRBD1	TRBV2	TRBJ2-5	15	TGTGCCAGCAGATACGGACAGGGCCTCCAAGAGACCCAGTACTTC	CASRYGQGLQETQYF
many	TRBD1	TRBV25-1	TRBJ1-1	13	TGTGCCAGCAGTGGCCCGAACAGGGGAATGGCTTTCTTT	CASSGPNRGMAFF
once	NA	TRBV2	TRBJ2-5	14	TGTGCCAGCAGTGAACGAGCAGACCAAGAGACCCAGTACTTC	CASSERADQETQYF
many	NA	TRBV15	TRBJ2-2	15	TGTGCCACCAGCAGAGACAGGGTCGGAACCGGGGAGCTGTTTTTT	CATSRDRVGTGELFF
many	NA	TRBV6-5	TRBJ2-7	14	TGTGCCAGCAGTTCTGGAATCGTCCCCCGCGAGCAGTACTTC	CASSSGIVPREQYF
many	NA	TRBV11-2	TRBJ2-7	15	TGTGCCAGCAGCTTAGAAGGCGGTCCATCCTACGAGCAGTACTTC	CASSLEGGPSYEQYF
many	TRBD1	TRBV19	TRBJ1-1	12	TGTGCCAGTAACGACAGGGACACTGAAGCTTTCTTT	CASNDRDTEAFF
many	NA	TRBV10-2	TRBJ1-1	14	TGCGCCAGCAGTGCGGAGGGGGAGAACACTGAAGCTTTCTTT	CASSAEGENTEAFF
many	NA	TRBV9	TRBJ2-5	15	TGTGCCAGCAGCGTAGTGGGTTCTTACCAAGAGACCCAGTACTTC	CASSVVGSYQETQYF
many	TRBD2	TRBV5-6	TRBJ2-7	15	TGTGCCAGCAGCAGAACTAGCGGGGAGAACTACGAGCAGTACTTC	CASSRTSGENYEQYF
NA	NA	TRBV6-2/TRBV6-3	TRBJ1-1	11	TGTGCCAGCAGTTACTTGGATGAAGCTTTCTTT	CASSYLDEAFF